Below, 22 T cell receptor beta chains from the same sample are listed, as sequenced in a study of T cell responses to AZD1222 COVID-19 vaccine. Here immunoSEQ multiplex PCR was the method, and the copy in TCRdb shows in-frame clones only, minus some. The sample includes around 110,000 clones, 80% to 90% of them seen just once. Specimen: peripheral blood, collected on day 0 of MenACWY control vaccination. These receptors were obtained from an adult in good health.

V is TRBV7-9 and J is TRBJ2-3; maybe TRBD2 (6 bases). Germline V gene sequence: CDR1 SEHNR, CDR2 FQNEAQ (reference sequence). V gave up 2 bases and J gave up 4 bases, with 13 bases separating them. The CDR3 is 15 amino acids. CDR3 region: CASSLFQGGSDTQYF. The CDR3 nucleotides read TGTGCCAGCAGCTTATTTCAGGGAGGATCAGATACGCAGTATTTT.

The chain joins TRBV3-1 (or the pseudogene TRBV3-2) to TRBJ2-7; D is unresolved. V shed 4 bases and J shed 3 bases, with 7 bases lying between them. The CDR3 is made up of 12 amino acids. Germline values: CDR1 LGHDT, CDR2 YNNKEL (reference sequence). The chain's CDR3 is CASSLSVYEQYF. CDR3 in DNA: TGTGCCAGCAGCCTCTCGGTCTACGAGCAGTACTTC.

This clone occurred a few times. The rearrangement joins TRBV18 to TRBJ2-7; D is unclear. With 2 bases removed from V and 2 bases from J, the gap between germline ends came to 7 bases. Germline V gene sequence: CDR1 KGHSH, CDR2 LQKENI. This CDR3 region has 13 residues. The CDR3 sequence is CASSPIGAYEQYF. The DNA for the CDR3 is TGTGCCAGCTCACCAATCGGAGCCTACGAGCAGTACTTC.

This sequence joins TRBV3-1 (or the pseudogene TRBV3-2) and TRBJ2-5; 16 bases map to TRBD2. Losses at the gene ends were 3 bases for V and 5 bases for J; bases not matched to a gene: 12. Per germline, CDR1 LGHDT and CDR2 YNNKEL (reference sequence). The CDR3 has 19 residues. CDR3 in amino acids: CASSHPGTSGGGVRETQYF. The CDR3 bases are TGTGCCAGCAGCCACCCCGGGACTAGCGGGGGGGGTGTCAGGGAGACCCAGTACTTC.

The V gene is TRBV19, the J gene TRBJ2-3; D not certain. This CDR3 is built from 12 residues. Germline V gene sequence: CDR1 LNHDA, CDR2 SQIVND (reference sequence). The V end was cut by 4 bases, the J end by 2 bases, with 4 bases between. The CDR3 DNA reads TGTGCCAGTAGTAGGTACACAGATACGCAGTATTTT. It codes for CASSRYTDTQYF.

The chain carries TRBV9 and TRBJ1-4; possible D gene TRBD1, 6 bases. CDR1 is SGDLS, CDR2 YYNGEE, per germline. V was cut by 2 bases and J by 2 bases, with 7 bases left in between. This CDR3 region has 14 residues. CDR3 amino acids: CASSVQGTNEKLFF. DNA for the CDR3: TGTGCCAGCAGCGTCCAGGGGACTAATGAAAAACTGTTTTTT.

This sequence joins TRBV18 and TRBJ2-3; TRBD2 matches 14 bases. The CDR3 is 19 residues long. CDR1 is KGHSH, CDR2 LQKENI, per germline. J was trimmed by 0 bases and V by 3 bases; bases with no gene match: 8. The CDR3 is CASSPRLAGGEPSTDTQYF. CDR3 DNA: TGTGCCAGCTCACCTCGACTAGCGGGGGGGGAACCTAGCACAGATACGCAGTATTTT.

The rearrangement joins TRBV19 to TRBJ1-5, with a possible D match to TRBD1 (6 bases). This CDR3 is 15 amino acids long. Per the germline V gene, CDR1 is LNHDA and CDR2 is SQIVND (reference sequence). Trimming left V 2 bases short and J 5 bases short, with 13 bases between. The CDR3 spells CASSISGAKDQPQHF. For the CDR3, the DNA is TGTGCCAGTAGTATATCAGGGGCCAAGGATCAGCCCCAGCATTTT. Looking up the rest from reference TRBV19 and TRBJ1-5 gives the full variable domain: DGGITQSPKYLFRKEGQNVTLSCEQNLNHDAMYWYRQDPGQGLRLIYYSQIVNDFQKGDIAEGYSVSREKKESFPLTVTSAQKNPTAFYLCASSISGAKDQPQHFGDGTRLSIL.

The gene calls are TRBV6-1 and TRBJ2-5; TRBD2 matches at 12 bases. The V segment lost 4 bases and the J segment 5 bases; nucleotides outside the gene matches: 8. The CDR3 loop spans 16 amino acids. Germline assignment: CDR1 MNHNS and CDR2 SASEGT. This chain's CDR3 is CASSATSGGRLETQYF. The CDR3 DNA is TGTGCCAGCAGTGCAACTAGCGGGGGGCGCCTGGAGACCCAGTACTTC.

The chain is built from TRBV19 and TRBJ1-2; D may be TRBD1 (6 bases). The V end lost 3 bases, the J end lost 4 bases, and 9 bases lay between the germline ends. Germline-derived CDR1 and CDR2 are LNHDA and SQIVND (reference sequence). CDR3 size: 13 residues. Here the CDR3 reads CASSMDRRYGYTF. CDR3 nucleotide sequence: TGTGCCAGTAGTATGGACAGACGCTATGGCTACACCTTC. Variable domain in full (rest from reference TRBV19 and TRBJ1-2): DGGITQSPKYLFRKEGQNVTLSCEQNLNHDAMYWYRQDPGQGLRLIYYSQIVNDFQKGDIAEGYSVSREKKESFPLTVTSAQKNPTAFYLCASSMDRRYGYTFGSGTRLTVV.

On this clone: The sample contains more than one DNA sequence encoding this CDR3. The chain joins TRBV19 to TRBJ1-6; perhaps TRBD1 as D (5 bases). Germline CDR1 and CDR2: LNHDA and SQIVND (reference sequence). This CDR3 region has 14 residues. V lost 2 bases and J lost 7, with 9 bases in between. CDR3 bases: TGTGCCAGTAGTATACCCGGGGCCAATTCACCCCTCCACTTT. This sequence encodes CASSIPGANSPLHF.

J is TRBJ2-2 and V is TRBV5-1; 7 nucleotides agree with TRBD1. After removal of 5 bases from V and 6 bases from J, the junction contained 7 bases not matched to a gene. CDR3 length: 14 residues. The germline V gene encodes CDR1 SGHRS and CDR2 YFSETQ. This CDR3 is CASSEQGIAGELFF. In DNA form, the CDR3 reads TGCGCCAGCAGTGAACAGGGGATTGCCGGGGAGCTGTTTTTT. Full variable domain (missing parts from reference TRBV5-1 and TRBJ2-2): KAGVTQTPRYLIKTRGQQVTLSCSPISGHRSVSWYQQTPGQGLQFLFEYFSETQRNKGNFPGRFSGRQFSNSRSEMNVSTLELGDSALYLCASSEQGIAGELFFGEGSRLTVL.

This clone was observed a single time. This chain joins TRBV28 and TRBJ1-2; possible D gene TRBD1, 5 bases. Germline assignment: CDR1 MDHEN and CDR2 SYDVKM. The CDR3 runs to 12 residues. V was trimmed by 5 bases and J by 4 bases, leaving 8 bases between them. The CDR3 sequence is CASSPGGYGYTF. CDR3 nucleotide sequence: TGTGCCAGCAGTCCTGGGGGCTATGGCTACACCTTC.

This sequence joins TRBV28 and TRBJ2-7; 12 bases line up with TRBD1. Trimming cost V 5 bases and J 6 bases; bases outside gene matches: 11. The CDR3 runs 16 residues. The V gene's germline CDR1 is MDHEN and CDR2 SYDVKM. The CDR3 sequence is CASSLLPGQGAVEQYF. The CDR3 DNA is TGTGCCAGCAGTCTCCTCCCGGGACAGGGGGCGGTCGAGCAGTACTTC.

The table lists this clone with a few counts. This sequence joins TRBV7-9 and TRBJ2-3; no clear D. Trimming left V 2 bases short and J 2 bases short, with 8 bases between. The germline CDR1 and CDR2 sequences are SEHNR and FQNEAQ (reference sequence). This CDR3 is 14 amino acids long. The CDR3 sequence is CASSLQVFTDTQYF. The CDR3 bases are TGTGCCAGCAGCTTACAGGTCTTCACAGATACGCAGTATTTT.

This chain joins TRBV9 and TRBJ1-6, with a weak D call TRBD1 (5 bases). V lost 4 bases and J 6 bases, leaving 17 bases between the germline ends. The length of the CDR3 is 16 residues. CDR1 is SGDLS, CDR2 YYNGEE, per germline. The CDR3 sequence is CASSRGGEGINSPLHF. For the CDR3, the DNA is TGTGCCAGCAGCCGTGGGGGGGAGGGCATTAATTCACCCCTCCACTTT. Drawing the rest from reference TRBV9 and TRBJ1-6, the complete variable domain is DSGVTQTPKHLITATGQRVTLRCSPRSGDLSVYWYQQSLDQGLQFLIQYYNGEERAKGNILERFSAQQFPDLHSELNLSSLELGDSALYFCASSRGGEGINSPLHFGNGTRLTVT.

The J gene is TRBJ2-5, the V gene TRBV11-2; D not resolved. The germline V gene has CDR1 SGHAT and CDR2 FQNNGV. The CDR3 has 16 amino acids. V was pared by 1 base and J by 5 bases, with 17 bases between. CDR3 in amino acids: CASSLVAGSPLETQYF. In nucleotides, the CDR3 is TGTGCCAGCAGCTTAGTCGCAGGTTCCCCTCTGGAGACCCAGTACTTC.

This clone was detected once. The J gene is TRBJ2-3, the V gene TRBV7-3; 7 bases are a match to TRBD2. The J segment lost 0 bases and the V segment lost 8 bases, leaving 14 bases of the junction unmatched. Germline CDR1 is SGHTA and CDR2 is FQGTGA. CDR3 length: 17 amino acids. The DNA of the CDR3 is TGTGCCAGCGGAGTCTCTGGGTCTAGCGGTAGCACAGATACGCAGTATTTT. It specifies CASGVSGSSGSTDTQYF.

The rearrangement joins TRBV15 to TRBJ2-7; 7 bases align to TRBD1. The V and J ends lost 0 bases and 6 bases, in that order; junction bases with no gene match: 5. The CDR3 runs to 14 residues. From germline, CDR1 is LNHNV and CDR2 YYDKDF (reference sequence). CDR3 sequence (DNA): TGTGCCACCAGCAGAGAGAAGACAGGGTTCGAGCAGTACTTC. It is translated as CATSREKTGFEQYF.

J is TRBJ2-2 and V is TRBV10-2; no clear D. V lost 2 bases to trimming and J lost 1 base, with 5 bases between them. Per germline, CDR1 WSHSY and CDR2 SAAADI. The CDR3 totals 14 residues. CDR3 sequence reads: CASSERGNTGELFF. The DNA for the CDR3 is TGCGCCAGCAGTGAGAGAGGGAACACCGGGGAGCTGTTTTTT.

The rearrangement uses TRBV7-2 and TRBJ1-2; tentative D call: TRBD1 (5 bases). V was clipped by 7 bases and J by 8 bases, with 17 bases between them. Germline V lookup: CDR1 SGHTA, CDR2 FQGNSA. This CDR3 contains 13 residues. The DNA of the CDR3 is TGTGCCAGCACCCAAGGTGGGGCCAGGGGCTACACCTTC. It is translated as CASTQGGARGYTF.

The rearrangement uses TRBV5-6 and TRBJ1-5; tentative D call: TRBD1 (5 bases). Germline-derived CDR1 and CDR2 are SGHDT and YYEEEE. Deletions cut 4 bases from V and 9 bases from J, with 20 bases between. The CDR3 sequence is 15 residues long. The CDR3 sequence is CASSHTGRPPGPQHF. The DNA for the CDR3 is TGTGCCAGCAGCCACACAGGTAGACCCCCAGGGCCCCAGCATTTT.